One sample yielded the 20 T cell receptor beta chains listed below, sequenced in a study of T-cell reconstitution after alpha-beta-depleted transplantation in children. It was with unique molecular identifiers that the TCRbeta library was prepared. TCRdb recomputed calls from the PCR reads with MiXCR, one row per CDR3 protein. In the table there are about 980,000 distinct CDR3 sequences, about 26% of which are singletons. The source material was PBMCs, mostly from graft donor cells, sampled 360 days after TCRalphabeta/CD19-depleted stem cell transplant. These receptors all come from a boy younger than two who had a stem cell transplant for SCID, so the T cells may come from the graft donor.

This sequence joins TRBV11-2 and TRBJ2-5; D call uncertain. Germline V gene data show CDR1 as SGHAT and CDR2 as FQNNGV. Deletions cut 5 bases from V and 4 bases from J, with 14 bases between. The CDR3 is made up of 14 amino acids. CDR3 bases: TGTGCCAGCAGCCCCTTGGCAGTACGAGAGACCCAGTACTTC. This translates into CASSPLAVRETQYF.

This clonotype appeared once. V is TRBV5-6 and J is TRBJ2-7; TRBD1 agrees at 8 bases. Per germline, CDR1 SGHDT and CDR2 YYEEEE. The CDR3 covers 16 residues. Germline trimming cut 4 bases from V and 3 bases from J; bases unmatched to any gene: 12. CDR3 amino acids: CASSHYPGQGLYEQYF. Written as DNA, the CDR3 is TGTGCCAGCAGCCACTATCCTGGACAGGGACTCTACGAGCAGTACTTC.

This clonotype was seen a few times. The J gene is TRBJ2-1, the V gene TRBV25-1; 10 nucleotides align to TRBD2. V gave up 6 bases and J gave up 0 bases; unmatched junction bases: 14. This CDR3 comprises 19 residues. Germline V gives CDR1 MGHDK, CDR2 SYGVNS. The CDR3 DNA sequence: TGTGCCAGCAGCTCCAGACCGGGACTAGCGTCGAGCTCCTACAATGAGCAGTTCTTC. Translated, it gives CASSSRPGLASSSYNEQFF.

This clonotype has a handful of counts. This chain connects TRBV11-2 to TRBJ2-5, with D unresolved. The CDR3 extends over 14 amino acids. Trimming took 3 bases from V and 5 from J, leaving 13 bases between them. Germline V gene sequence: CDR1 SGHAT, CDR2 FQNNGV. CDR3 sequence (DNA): TGTGCCAGCAGCTTCACGGAGACGGTTGAGACCCAGTACTTC. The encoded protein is CASSFTETVETQYF.

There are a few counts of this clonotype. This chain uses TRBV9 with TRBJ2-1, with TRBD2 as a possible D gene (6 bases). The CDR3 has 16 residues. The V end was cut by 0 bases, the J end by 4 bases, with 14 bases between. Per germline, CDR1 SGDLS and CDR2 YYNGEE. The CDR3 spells CASSVETGTDYNEQFF. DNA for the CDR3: TGTGCCAGCAGCGTAGAGACCGGGACTGATTACAATGAGCAGTTCTTC.

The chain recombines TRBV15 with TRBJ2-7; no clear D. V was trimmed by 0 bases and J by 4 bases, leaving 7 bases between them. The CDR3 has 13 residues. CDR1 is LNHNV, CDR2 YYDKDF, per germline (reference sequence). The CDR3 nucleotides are TGTGCCACCAGCAGAGAATACGGTTACGAGCAGTACTTC. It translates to CATSREYGYEQYF.

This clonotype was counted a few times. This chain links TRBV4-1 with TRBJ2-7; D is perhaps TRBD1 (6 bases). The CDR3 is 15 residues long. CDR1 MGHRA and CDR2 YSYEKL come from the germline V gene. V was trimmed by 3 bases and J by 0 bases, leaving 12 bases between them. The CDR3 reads CASSQRTEISYEQYF. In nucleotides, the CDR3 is TGCGCCAGCAGCCAGAGGACAGAGATCTCCTACGAGCAGTACTTC.

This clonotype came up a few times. Here the CDR3 reads CASSLVTGGWTEAFF. The CDR3 DNA reads TGTGCCAGCAGCTTAGTAACGGGGGGGTGGACTGAAGCTTTCTTT. The chain links TRBV13 to TRBJ1-1; the D gene is possibly TRBD1 (5 bases). The germline V and J ends were trimmed by 1 base and 5 bases, with 14 bases remaining between them. This CDR3 region has 15 residues. CDR1 PRHDT and CDR2 FYEKMQ come from the germline V gene (reference sequence).

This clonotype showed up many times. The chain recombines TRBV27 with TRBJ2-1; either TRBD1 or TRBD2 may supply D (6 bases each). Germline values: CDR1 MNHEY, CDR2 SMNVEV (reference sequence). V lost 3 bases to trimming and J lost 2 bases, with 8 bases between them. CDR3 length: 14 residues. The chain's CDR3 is CASSFRGPYNEQFF. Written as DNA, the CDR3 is TGTGCCAGCAGTTTCCGGGGGCCCTACAATGAGCAGTTCTTC.

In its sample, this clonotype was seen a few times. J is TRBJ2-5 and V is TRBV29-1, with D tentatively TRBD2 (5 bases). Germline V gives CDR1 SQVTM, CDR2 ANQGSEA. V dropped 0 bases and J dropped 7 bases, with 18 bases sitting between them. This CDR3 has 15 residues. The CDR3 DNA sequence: TGCAGCGTTGAAGATCCTCTGCACCCCGGAGGGACCCAGTACTTC. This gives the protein CSVEDPLHPGGTQYF.

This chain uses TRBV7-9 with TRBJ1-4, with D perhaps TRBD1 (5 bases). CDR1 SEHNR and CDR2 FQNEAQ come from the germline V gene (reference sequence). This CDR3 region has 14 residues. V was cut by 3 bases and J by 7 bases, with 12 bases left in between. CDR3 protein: CASSFGGMSEKLFF. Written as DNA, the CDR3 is TGTGCCAGCAGCTTTGGGGGAATGAGTGAAAAACTGTTTTTT.

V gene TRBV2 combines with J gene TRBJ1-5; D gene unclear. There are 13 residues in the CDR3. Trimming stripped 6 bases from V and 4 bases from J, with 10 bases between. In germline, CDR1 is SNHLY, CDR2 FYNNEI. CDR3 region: CASRPQINQPQHF. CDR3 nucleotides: TGTGCCAGCAGGCCCCAGATAAATCAGCCCCAGCATTTT.

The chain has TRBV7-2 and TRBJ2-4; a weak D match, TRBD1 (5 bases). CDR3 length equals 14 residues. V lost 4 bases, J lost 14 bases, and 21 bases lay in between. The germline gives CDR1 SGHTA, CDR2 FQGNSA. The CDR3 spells CASSSQGSSQREYF. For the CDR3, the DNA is TGTGCCAGCAGCTCTCAGGGTTCAAGCCAGCGCGAGTACTTC.

This CDR3 is CASSPPFLEQGAFF. The CDR3 bases are TGTGCCAGCTCACCACCTTTCCTGGAACAGGGTGCTTTCTTT. J is TRBJ1-1 and V is TRBV18; D might be TRBD1 (6 bases). V lost 0 bases to trimming and J lost 11 bases, with 16 bases between them. This CDR3 has 14 amino acids. Germline CDR1 is KGHSH and CDR2 is LQKENI.

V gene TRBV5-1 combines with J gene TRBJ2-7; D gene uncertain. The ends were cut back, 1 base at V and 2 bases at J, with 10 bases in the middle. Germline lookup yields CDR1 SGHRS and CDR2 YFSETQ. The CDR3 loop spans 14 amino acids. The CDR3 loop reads CASSLYGSPYEQYF. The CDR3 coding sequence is TGCGCCAGCAGCTTGTATGGGTCCCCCTACGAGCAGTACTTC.

DNA for the CDR3: TGTGCCAGCAGCTTTGAGACAGGACTCTACGAGCAGTACTTC. This gives the protein CASSFETGLYEQYF. The rearrangement uses TRBV7-2 and TRBJ2-7; D is possibly TRBD1 (6 bases). The V end lost 3 bases, the J end lost 3 bases, and 12 bases lay between the germline ends. The germline V gene encodes CDR1 SGHTA and CDR2 FQGNSA. The length of the CDR3 is 14 residues.

CDR3 loop: CASSGGGGNQPQHF. The CDR3 region has the DNA TGTGCCAGCAGCGGGGGGGGCGGCAATCAGCCCCAGCATTTT. The chain recombines TRBV5-6 with TRBJ1-5, with D perhaps TRBD1 (6 bases). The CDR3 contains 14 residues. The germline gives CDR1 SGHDT, CDR2 YYEEEE. Trimming took off 4 bases at V and 2 bases at J, with 10 bases between the two ends.

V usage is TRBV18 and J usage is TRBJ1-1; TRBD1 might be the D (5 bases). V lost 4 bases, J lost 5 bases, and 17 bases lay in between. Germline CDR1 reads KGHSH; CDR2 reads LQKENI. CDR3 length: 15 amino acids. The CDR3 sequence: CASSQSLVRGTEAFF. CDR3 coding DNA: TGTGCCAGCTCACAATCCCTAGTGAGGGGTACTGAAGCTTTCTTT.

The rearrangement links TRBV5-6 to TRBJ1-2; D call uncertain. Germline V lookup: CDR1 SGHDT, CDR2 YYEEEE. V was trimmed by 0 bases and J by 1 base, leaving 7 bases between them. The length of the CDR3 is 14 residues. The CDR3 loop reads CASSLAAVNYGYTF. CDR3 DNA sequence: TGTGCCAGCAGCTTGGCCGCGGTTAACTATGGCTACACCTTC.

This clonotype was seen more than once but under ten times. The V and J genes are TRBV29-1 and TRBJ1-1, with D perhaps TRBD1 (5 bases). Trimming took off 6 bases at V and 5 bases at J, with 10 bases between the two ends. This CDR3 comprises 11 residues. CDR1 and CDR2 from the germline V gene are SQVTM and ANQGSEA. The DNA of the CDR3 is TGCAGCGTGGGGGAGAGAACTGAAGCTTTCTTT. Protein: CSVGERTEAFF.